This TCR beta chain comes out of a study of prognosis after radiotherapy for stage I lung cancer. Points from the study as a whole: Reportedly, metastasis status was linked to differences in TRBV and TRBJ usage frequencies.

V was trimmed by 7 bases and J by 6 bases, leaving 12 bases between them. This CDR3 has 13 amino acids. Germline values: CDR1 LNHNV, CDR2 YYDKDF (reference sequence). By two-round multiplex PCR, the TCR beta CDR3 was amplified from genomic DNA. It was primers specific to each TRBV and TRBJ gene that first-round PCR used. TCRdb re-analysed the multiplex PCR reads in MiXCR, keeping a single row per CDR3 protein. The sample has roughly 30,000 distinct CDR3 sequences; roughly 49% are singletons. For this clonotype: Its antigen is unidentified.

The TCR comes from a donor older than 45 with non-small cell lung cancer. This specimen was PBMCs, taken before or after stereotactic body radiation therapy (not recorded which). The chain joins TRBV15 to TRBJ2-2; D is ambiguous. The CDR3 reads CATISLGAGELFF. The CDR3 bases are TGTGCCACCATTAGTTTAGGTGCCGGGGAGCTGTTTTTT.